This T cell receptor (beta chain) was obtained from a study of T cells in Graves' hyperthyroidism and ophthalmopathy (dated by TCRdb to 2018 to 2020). In the study overall: Peripheral blood samples were taken at initial diagnosis, before any treatment was given. TCR V-J signatures able to tell the groups apart were searched for in a discovery cohort of 95 or so patients, of whom about 40 had Graves' ophthalmopathy and roughly 59 had stable Graves' hyperthyroidism. Whether ophthalmopathy could be predicted prospectively was tested in an independent validation cohort made up of 18 hyperthyroidism patients plus 17 patients who later progressed to ophthalmopathy. For training and testing, the roughly 97 patients in the discovery cohort were randomly divided in a 7:3 ratio. In addition, the study compared T-cell repertoires in thyroid tissue and in blood from five to seven Graves' hyperthyroidism patients. After sampling, hyperthyroidism patients received methimazole starting at 30 mg daily, and ophthalmopathy patients received high-dose intravenous methylprednisolone. The paper describes TCR Vbeta CDR3 sequencing of 135 peripheral blood samples, made up of about 40 ophthalmopathy patients, more than 70 hyperthyroidism patients and 17 progressor patients. Overall results and qualifications from the work: Sample size was not statistically predetermined, and investigators were not blinded to group allocation. In cross-validation, a model built on a 13 V-J signature told ophthalmopathy apart from stable hyperthyroidism with over 85% sensitivity and 81% to 82% specificity, and in testing the same model reached 80%/75%. In validation, the model predicted progression to ophthalmopathy a median of around 6.5 months before onset, with over 60% sensitivity and more than 72% specificity. Most expanded thyroid clonotypes (frequency above 0.001) were also detected in blood, a finding suggesting that blood repertoires may reflect thyroid immune responses.

CDR1 MNHEY and CDR2 SMNVEV are derived from the germline V gene (reference sequence). Trimming removed 8 bases from V and 7 bases from J, leaving 18 bases between the germline ends. Counted from cysteine to phenylalanine, this CDR3 has 15 amino acids. CDR3 DNA only is kept here, 45 bases in frame from base 1. Turning to this clonotype: Its binding antigen is unknown. No much larger clone is present one base from it, and per-base qualities are unavailable.

Ophthalmopathy patients had moderately to severely active disease, Clinical Activity Score of at least 3, NOSPECS grade of at least 4, and duration under 3 months. The study excluded patients with uncontrolled infections, other autoimmune diseases, pregnancy or lactation. Diagnoses relied on clinical symptoms, serum thyroxine and TRAb, thyroid ultrasound and orbital computed tomography. Ficoll-Paque density gradient centrifugation was used to isolate PBMCs from around 10 ml of fresh peripheral blood. Total RNA was extracted using Trizol reagent, and RNA quality was assessed on an Agilent 2100 Bioanalyzer. Amplification of TCR beta CDR3 regions was carried out from RNA transcripts. For the first round of RT-PCR on the TCR CDR3, the HTBI primer set was used together with the Qiagen OneStep RT-PCR kit. Libraries were constructed in a second round of multiplex PCR, after which size selection and purification were carried out. Libraries were sequenced paired-end with 100 bp reads on an Illumina HiSeq2000. The study's own analysis went as follows. SOAPnuke was used to process the raw data, with reads discarded if the reads contained adapters or uncalled bases, had a mean Phred below 15, or lacked an exact constant-primer or identifier match. High-quality paired reads were merged with COPE v1.2.5, and unique nucleotide sequences were defined as clonotypes. MiTCR v1.1 was used to align the clonotypes against IMGT TRBV, TRBD and TRBJ reference segments. Analysis was restricted to V-J combinations with a frequency above 0.0001, which covered roughly 99% of repertoires. The TCS score was defined as the ratio of F50 (clonal expansion) to E x V (chaos), calculated using BLOSUM62-based TCRdist between CDR3 peptides within each V-J. Welch's t-statistics and random forest reduced several hundred V-J features to around 14, which were used in a naive Bayes classifier (R e1071). TCRdb handled the public reads itself, with Q25 trimming in fastp and clone calling in MiXCR, and kept productive beta chains. One record per CDR3 amino acid sequence lists the most common genes and DNA. What appears here as the V and J calls and clone size reflects TCRdb's work, not the paper's. This sample has around 600,000 distinct CDR3 sequences in its table, and around 15% of those were observed once. Less than 3.5% of the sample lies in the top ten.

The rearranged chain carries TRBV27 and TRBJ1-6; the D region possibly corresponds to TRBD1 (5 bases align). The sample was blood. This receptor was taken from a woman aged 40-49 years with Graves' ophthalmopathy. The DNA sequence is as follows: TGTGCCAGCCTACCCAGTGGAAGGGGAAATTCACCCCTCCACTTT. This gives the protein CASLPSGRGNSPLHF.